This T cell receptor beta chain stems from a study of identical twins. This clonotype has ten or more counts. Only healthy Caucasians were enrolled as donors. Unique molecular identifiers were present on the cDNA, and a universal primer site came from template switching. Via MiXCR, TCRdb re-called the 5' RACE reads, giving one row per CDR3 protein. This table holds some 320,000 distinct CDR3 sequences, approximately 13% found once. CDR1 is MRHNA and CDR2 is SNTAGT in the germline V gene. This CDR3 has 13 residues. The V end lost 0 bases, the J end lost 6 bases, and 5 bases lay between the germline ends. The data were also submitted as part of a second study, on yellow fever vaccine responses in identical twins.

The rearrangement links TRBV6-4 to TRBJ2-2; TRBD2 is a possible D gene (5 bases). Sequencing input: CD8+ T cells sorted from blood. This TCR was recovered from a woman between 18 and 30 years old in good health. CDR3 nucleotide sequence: TGTGCCAGCAGTGACTCAGCGGCCGGGGAGCTGTTTTTT. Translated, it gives CASSDSAAGELFF.